These 6 T cell receptor beta chains originate from one sample sequenced in a study of T cell changes during pregnancy in multiple sclerosis. Measured with immunoSEQ multiplex PCR; TCRdb has only the in-frame clones, and not every one. The sample yields approximately 20,000 clones, 88% seen once. Sequences were derived from CD8+ T cells from peripheral blood mononuclear cells, sampled after pregnancy. Source of these receptors: a female donor in good health, enrolled as a control in a pregnancy study.

This chain links TRBV4-1 with TRBJ2-1; 9 bases are shared with TRBD2. With V trimmed by 4 bases and J by 0 bases, 1 base remained unmatched. Germline-derived CDR1 and CDR2 are MGHRA and YSYEKL. CDR3 length: 15 amino acids. DNA of the CDR3: TGCGCCAGCAGCCCGACTAGCGGCTCCTACAATGAGCAGTTCTTC. Protein product: CASSPTSGSYNEQFF.

CDR3 bases: TGTGCCAGCAGCTTATTCCCTGGGACAGATTACGAGCAGTACTTC. This gives the protein CASSLFPGTDYEQYF. The rearrangement uses TRBV7-2 and TRBJ2-7, with 7 bases identical to TRBD1. The CDR3 is made up of 15 amino acids. Germline V gene lookup returns CDR1 SGHTA and CDR2 FQGNSA. V trimming: 2 bases; J trimming: 4 bases; junction bases outside the gene matches: 8. The variable domain in full, with the rest retrieved from reference TRBV7-2 and TRBJ2-7, is GAGVSQSPSNKVTEKGKDVELRCDPISGHTALYWYRQSLGQGLEFLIYFQGNSAPDKSGLPSDRFSAERTGGSVSTLTIQRTQQEDSAVYLCASSLFPGTDYEQYFGPGTRLTVT.

Remarks on this clone: A much larger clone is a single base away; this may be a read error. The V gene is TRBV4-2, the J gene TRBJ2-6; TRBD1 might be the D (6 bases). The CDR3 is 16 amino acids. V shed 0 bases and J shed 2 bases, with 8 bases lying between them. CDR1 LGHNA and CDR2 YNFKEQ come from the germline V gene. CDR3 bases: TGTGCCAGCAGCCAAGATGAGGGGGCTGGGGCCAACGTCCTGACTTTC. Translation: CASSQDEGAGANVLTF.

The chain links TRBV7-8 to TRBJ1-1; 7 bases are a match to TRBD1. The germline V gene has CDR1 SGHVS and CDR2 FQNEAQ. CDR3 length: 16 residues. The trim removed 0 bases at V and 6 bases at J, leaving 10 bases unmatched. CDR3 region: CASSLARIGGAAEAFF. Written as DNA, the CDR3 is TGTGCCAGCAGCTTAGCGCGTATAGGGGGCGCCGCTGAAGCTTTCTTT.

This chain uses TRBV18 with TRBJ1-2; the D gene is possibly TRBD1 (6 bases). This CDR3 comprises 15 residues. The V end was cut by 3 bases, the J end by 4 bases, with 15 bases between. Germline V gene lookup returns CDR1 KGHSH and CDR2 LQKENI. The chain's CDR3 is CASSPDGGALYGYTF. In DNA, the CDR3 is TGTGCCAGCTCACCGGATGGGGGCGCGCTCTATGGCTACACCTTC.

The chain is built from TRBV2 and TRBJ1-1; D call uncertain. V was trimmed by 6 bases and J by 5 bases, leaving 13 bases between them. The CDR3 runs to 13 residues. Germline V gene data show CDR1 as SNHLY and CDR2 as FYNNEI. DNA for the CDR3: TGTGCCAGCAGCCGGGATATCGCGACTGAAGCTTTCTTT. This sequence encodes CASSRDIATEAFF.